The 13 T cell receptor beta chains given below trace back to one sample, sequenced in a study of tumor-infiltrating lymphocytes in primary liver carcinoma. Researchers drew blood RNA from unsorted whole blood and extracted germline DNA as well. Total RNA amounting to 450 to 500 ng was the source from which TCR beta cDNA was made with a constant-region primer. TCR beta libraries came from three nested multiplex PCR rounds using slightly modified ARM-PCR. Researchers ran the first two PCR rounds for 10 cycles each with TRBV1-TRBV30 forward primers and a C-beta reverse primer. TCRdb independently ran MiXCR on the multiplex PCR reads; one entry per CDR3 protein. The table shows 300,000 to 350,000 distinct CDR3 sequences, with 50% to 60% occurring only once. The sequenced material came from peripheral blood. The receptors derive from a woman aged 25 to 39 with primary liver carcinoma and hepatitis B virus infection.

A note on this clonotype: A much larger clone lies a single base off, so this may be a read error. CDR3 sequence (DNA): TGTGCCAGCAATTTTCGGGGGTCCGGGGAGCTGTTTTTT. Its translation: CASNFRGSGELFF. The chain carries TRBV12-3 or TRBV12-4 and TRBJ2-2; possible D gene TRBD2, 6 bases. CDR3 length equals 13 residues. V dropped 7 bases and J dropped 6 bases, with 12 bases sitting between them.

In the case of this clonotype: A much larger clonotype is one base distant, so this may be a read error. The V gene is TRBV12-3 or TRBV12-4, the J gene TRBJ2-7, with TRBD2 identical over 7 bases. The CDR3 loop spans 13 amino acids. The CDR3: CASGLKRDHEQYF. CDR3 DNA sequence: TGTGCCAGCGGTTTAAAGCGGGACCACGAGCAGTACTTC.

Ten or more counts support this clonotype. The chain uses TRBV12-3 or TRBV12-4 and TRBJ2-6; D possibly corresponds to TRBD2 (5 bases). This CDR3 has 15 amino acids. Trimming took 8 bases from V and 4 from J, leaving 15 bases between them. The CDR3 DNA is TGTGCCAGCGATCGGGGAAGCTCGGGGGCCAACGTCCTGACTTTC. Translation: CASDRGSSGANVLTF.

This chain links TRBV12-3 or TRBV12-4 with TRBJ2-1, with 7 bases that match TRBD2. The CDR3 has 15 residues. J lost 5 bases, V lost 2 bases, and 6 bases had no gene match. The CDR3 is CASSLLREPDNEQFF. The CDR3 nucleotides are TGTGCCAGCAGTTTATTGCGGGAGCCTGACAATGAGCAGTTCTTC.

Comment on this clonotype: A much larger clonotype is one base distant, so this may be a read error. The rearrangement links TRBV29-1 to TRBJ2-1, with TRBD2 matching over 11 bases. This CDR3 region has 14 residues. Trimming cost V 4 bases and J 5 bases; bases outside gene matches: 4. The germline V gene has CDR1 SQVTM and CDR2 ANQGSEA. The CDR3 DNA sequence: TGCAGCGTTGGGACTAGCGGGTGTCACAATGAGCAGTTCTTC. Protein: CSVGTSGCHNEQFF.

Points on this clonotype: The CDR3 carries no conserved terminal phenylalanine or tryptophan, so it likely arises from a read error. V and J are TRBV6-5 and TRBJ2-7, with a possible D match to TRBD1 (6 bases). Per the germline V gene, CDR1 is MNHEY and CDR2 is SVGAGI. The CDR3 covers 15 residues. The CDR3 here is CVSCYKDSSSYEQYL. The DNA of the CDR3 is TGTGTCAGCTGTTACAAGGACAGCAGCTCCTACGAGCAGTACTTA.

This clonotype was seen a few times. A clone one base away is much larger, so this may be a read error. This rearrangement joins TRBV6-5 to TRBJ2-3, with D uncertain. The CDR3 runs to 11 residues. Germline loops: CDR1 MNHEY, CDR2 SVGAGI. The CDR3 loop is CASSVTDMQYF. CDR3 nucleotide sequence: TGTGCCAGCAGTGTCACAGATATGCAGTATTTT.

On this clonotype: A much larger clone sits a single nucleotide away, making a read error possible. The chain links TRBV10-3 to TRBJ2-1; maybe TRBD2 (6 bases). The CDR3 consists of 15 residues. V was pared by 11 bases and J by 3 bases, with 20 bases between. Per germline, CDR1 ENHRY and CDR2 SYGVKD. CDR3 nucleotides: TGTGCCGTCGGTCTGGCGGGAACCTTCTACAATGAGCAGTTCTTC. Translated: CAVGLAGTFYNEQFF.

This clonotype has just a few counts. The CDR3 loop is CASSSGLAFNEQFF. As DNA, the CDR3 is TGTGCCAGCAGTTCGGGACTAGCCTTCAATGAGCAGTTCTTC. The rearrangement uses TRBV6-2 or TRBV6-3 and TRBJ2-1; 9 nucleotides align to TRBD2. Germline CDR1 is MNHEY and CDR2 is SVGEGT. The J segment lost 6 bases and the V segment lost 4 bases, leaving 4 bases of the junction unmatched. The CDR3 length is 14 residues.

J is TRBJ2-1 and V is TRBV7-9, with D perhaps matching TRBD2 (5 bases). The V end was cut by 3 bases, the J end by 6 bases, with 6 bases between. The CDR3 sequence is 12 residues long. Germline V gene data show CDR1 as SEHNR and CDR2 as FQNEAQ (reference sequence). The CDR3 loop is CASSLDFNEQFF. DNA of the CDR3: TGTGCCAGCAGCTTGGACTTCAATGAGCAGTTCTTC.

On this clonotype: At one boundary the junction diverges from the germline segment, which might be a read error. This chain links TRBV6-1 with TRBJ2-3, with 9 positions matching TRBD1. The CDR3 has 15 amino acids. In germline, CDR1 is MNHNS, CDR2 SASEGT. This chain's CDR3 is CAGSNPGQGRFAQYF. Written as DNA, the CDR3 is TGTGCCGGCAGTAATCCGGGACAGGGAAGGTTTGCGCAGTATTTT.

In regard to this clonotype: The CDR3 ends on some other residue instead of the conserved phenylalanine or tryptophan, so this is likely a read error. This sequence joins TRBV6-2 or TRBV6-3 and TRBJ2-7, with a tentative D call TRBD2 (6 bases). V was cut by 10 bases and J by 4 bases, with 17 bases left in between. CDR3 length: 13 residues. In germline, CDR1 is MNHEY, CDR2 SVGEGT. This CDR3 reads CATCMAGPYEQYL. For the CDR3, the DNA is TGTGCCACCTGCATGGCGGGACCTTACGAGCAGTACTTA.

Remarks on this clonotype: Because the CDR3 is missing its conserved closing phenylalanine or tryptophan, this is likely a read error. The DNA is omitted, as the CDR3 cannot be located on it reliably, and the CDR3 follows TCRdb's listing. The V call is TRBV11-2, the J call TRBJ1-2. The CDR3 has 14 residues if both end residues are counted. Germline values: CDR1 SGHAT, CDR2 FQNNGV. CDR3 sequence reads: CASSLTAMTYGYPV.